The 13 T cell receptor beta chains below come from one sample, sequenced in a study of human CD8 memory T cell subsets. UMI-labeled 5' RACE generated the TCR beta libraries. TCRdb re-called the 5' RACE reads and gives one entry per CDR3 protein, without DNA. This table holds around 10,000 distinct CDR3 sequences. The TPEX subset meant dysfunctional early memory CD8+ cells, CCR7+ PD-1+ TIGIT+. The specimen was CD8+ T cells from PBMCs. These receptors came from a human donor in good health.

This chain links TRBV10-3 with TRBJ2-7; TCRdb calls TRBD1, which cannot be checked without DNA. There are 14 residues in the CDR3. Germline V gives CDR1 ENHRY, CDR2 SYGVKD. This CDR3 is CAISPRDREYEQYF.

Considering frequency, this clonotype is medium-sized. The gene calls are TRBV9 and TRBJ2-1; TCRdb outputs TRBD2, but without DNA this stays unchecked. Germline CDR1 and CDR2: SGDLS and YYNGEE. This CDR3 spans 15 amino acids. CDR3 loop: CASSGRLANYNEQFF.

Here the CDR3 reads CASSQGYSGTDNEQFF. The chain couples TRBV4-3 to TRBJ2-1; TCRdb designates TRBD2, a call that cannot be tested without DNA. CDR1 LGHNA and CDR2 YSLEER come from the germline V gene. There are 16 residues in the CDR3.

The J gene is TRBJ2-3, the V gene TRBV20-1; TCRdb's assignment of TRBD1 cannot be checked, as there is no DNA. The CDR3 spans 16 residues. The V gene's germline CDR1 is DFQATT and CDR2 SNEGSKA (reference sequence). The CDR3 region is CSARSPGQGNTDTQYF.

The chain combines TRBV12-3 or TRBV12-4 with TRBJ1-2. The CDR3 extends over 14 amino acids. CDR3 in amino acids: CASSLDATNYGYTF.

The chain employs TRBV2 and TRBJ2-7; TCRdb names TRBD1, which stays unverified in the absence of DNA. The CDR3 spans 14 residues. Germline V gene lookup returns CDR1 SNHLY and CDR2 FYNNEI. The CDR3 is CASSDKGFTYEQYF.

CDR3 sequence reads: CASSLVAGDTDTQYF. The chain employs TRBV5-1 and TRBJ2-3. The CDR3 runs 15 residues. The V gene's germline CDR1 is SGHRS and CDR2 YFSETQ. Together with reference TRBV5-1 and TRBJ2-3, the CDR3 gives the full variable domain: KAGVTQTPRYLIKTRGQQVTLSCSPISGHRSVSWYQQTPGQGLQFLFEYFSETQRNKGNFPGRFSGRQFSNSRSEMNVSTLELGDSALYLCASSLVAGDTDTQYFGPGTRLTVL.

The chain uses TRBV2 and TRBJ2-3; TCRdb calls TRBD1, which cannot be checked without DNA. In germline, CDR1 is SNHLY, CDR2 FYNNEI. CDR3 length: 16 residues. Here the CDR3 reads CASSARGRTSTDTQYF.

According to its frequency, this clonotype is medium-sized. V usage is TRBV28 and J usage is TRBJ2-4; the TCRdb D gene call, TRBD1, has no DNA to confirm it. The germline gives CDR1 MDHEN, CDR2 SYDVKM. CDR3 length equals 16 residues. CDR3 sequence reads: CASSSSMGEGWNIQYF.

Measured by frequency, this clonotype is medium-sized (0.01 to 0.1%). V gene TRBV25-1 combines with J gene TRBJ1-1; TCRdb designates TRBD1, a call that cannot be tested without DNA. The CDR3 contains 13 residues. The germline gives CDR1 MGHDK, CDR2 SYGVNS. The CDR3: CASSSRVDTEAFF.

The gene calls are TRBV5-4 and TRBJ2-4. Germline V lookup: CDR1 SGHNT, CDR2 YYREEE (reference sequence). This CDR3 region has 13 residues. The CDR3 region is CASSSSAKNIQYF. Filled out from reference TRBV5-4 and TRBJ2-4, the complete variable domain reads ETGVTQSPTHLIKTRGQQVTLRCSSQSGHNTVSWYQQALGQGPQFIFQYYREEENGRGNFPPRFSGLQFPNYSSELNVNALELDDSALYLCASSSSAKNIQYFGAGTRLSVL.

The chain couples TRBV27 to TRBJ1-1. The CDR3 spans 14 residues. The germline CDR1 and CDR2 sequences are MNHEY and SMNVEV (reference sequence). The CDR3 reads CASIGAGGKAEAFF.

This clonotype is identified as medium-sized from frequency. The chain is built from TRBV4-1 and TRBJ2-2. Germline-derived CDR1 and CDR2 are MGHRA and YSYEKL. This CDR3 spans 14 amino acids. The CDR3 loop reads CASSPRSNTGELFF.